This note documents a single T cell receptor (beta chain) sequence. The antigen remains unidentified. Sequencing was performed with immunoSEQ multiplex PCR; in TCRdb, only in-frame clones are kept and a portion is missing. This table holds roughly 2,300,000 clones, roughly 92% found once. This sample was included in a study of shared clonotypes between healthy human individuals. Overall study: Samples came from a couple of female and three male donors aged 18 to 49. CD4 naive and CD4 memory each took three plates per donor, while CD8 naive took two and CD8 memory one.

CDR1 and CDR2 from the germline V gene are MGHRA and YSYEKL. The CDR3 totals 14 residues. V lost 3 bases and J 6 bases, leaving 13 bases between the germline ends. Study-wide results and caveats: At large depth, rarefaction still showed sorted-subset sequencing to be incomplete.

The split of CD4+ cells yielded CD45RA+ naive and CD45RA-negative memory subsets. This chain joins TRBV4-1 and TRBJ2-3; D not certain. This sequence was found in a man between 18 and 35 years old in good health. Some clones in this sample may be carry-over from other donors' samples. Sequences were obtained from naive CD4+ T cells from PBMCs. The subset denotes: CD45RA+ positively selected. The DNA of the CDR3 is TGCGCCAGCAGCCACTATTCCGAAGTGGATACGCAGTATTTT. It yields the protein CASSHYSEVDTQYF.